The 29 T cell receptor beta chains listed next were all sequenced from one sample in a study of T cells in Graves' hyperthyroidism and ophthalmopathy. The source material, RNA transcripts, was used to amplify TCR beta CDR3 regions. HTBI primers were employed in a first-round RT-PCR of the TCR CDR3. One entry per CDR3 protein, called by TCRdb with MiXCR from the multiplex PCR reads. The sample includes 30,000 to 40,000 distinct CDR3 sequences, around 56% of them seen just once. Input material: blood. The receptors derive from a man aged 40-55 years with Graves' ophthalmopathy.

CDR3 region: CSPSLGGLAFF. The CDR3 region has the DNA TGCAGTCCGTCCCTCGGTGGGCTAGCGTTCTTT. The genes are TRBV20-1 and TRBJ1-1; D ambiguous. This CDR3 is 11 amino acids long. V lost 8 bases and J lost 14, with 21 bases in between. Germline V gives CDR1 DFQATT, CDR2 SNEGSKA (reference sequence).

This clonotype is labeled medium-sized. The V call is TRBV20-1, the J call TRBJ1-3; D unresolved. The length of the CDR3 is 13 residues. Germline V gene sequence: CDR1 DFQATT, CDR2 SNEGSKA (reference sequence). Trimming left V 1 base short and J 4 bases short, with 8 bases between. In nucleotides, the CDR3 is TGCAGTGCTAGAGGAGGGAACGGAAACACCATATATTTT. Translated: CSARGGNGNTIYF.

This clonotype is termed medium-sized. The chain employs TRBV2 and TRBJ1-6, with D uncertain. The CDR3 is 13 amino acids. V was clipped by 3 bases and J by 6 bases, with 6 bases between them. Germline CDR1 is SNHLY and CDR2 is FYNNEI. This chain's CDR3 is CASSDERNSPLHF. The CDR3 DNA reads TGTGCCAGCAGTGATGAACGTAATTCACCCCTCCACTTT.

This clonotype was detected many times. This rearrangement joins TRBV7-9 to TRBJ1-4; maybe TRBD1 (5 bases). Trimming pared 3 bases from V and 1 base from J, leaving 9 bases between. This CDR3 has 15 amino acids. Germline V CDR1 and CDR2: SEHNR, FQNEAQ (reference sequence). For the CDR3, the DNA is TGTGCCAGCAGCTTCTGGGGGGAAACTAATGAAAAACTGTTTTTT. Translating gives CASSFWGETNEKLFF.

CDR3 in DNA: TGTGCCAGCAGCGGAGGGACAGGGGGCCTAGAGACCCAGTACTTC. Translating it yields CASSGGTGGLETQYF. This sequence joins TRBV9 and TRBJ2-5; 12 nucleotides agree with TRBD1. Trimming cost V 3 bases and J 4 bases; bases outside gene matches: 4. CDR3 size: 15 residues. CDR1 and CDR2 from the germline V gene are SGDLS and YYNGEE.

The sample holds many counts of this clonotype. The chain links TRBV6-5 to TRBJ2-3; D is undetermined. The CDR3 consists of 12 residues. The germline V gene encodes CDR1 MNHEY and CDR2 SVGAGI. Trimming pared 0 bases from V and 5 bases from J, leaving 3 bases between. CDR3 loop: CASSYSRDTQYF. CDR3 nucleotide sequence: TGTGCCAGCAGTTACTCCCGAGATACGCAGTATTTT.

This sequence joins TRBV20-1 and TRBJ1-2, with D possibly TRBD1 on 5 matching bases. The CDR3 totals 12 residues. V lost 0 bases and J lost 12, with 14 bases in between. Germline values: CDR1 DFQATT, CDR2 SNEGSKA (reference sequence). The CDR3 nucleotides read TGCAGTGCTAGAGATGGGCAGGGCCGAAACACCTTC. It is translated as CSARDGQGRNTF.

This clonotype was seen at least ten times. CDR3 amino acids: CASSLVGKGNQPQHF. The CDR3 bases are TGTGCCAGTAGTCTAGTCGGGAAAGGGAATCAGCCCCAGCATTTT. The chain combines TRBV19 with TRBJ1-5; D gene unclear. CDR3 size: 15 residues. CDR1 is LNHDA, CDR2 SQIVND, per germline (reference sequence). V gave up 5 bases and J gave up 4 bases, with 15 bases separating them.

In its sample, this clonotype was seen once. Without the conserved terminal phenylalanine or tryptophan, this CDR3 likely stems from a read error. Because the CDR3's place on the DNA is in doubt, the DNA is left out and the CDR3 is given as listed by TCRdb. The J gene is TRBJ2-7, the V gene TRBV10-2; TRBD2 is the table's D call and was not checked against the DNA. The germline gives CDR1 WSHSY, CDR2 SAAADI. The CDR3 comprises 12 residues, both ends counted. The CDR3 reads CASGNPGSGRFI.

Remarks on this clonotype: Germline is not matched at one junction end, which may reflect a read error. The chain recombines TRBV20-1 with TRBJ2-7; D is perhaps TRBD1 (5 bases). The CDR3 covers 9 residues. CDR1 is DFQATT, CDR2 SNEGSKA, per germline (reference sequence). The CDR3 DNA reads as TGCAGTGCTAGAGAAGGACAAGTCTTC. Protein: CSAREGQVF.

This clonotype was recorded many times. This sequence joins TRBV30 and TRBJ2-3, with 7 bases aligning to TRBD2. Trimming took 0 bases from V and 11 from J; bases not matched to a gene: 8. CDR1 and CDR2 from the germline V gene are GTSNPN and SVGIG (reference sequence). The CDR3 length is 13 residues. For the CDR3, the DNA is TGTGCCTGGAGTGTAGGGCAGGGAGGGTTGCAGTATTTT. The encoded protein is CAWSVGQGGLQYF.

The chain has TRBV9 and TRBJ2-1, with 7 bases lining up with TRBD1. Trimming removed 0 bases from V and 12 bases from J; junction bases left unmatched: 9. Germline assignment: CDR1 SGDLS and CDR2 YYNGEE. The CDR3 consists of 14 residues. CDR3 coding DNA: TGTGCCAGCAGCGTAGACCAGGGGACAGATACGCAGTTCTTC. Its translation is CASSVDQGTDTQFF.

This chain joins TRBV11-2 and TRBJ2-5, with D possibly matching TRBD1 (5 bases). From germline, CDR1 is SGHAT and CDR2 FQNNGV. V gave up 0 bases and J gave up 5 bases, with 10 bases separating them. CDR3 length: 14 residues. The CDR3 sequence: CASSLDRGAETQYF. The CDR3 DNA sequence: TGTGCCAGCAGCTTAGATAGGGGCGCGGAGACCCAGTACTTC.

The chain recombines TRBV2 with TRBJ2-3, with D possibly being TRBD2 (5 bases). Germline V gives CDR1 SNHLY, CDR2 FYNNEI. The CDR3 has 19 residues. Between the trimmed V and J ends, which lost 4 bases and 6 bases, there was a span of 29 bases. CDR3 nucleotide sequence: TGTGCCAGCAGTGTCTCTAGCCCCAGCTCACCACCGTCCGGGGATACGCAGTATTTT. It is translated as CASSVSSPSSPPSGDTQYF.

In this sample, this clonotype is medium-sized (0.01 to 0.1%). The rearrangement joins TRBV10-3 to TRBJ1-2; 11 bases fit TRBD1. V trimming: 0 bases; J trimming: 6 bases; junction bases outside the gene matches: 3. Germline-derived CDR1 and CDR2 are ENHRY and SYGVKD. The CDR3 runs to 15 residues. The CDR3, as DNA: TGTGCCATCAGTGAGTCGGGGACAGGGGGAGATGGCTACACCTTC. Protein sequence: CAISESGTGGDGYTF.

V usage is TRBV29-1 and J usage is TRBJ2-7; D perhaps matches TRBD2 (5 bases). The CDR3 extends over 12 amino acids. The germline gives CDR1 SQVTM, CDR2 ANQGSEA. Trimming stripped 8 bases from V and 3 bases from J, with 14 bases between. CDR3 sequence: CSQGSRNYEQYF. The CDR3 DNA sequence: TGCAGCCAAGGGAGTCGGAACTACGAGCAGTACTTC.

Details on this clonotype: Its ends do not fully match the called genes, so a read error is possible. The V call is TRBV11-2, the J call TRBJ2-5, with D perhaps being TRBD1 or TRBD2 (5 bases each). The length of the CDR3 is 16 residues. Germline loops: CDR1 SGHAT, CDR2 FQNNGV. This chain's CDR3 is CASSVTSWTAMGTQYF. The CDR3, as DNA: TGTGCCAGCAGCGTCACTTCCTGGACTGCTATGGGGACCCAATACTTC.

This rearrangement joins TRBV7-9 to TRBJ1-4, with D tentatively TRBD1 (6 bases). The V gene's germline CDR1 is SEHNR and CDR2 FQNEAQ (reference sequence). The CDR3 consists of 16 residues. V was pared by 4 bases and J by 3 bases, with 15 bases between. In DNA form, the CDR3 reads TGTGCCAGCAGCTCGGGACAAGGAATAGCTAATGAAAAACTGTTTTTT. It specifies CASSSGQGIANEKLFF.

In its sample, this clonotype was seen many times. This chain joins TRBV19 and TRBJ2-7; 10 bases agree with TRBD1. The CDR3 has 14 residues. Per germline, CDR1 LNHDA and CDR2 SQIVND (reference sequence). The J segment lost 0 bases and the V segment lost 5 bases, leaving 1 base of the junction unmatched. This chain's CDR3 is CASSRDRGSYEQYF. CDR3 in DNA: TGTGCCAGTAGTCGGGACAGGGGCTCCTACGAGCAGTACTTC.

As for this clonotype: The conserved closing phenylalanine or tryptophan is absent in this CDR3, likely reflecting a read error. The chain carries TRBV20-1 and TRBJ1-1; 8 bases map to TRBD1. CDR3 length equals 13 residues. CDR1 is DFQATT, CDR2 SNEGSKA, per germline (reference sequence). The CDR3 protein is CGAAGTGNTEAFL. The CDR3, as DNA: TGCGGTGCAGCCGGGACAGGGAACACTGAAGCTTTCCTT.

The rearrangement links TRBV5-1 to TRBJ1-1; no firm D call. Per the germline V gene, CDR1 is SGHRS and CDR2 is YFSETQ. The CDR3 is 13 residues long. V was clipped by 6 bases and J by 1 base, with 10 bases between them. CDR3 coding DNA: TGCGCCAGCAATGGGCCGCAGAACACTGAAGCTTTCTTT. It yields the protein CASNGPQNTEAFF.

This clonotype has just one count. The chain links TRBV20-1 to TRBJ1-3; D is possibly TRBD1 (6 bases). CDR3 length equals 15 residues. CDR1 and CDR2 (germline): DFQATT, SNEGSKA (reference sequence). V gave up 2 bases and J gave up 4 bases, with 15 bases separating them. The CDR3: CSARPGQLSGNTIYF. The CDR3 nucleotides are TGCAGTGCTAGACCCGGACAGCTTTCGGGAAACACCATATATTTT.

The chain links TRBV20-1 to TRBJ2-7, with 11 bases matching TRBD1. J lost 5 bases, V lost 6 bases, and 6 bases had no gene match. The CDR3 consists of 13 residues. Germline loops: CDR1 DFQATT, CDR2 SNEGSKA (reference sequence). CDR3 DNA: TGCAGTGCCCGCTGGGACAGGGGGAACGAGCAGTACTTC. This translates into CSARWDRGNEQYF.

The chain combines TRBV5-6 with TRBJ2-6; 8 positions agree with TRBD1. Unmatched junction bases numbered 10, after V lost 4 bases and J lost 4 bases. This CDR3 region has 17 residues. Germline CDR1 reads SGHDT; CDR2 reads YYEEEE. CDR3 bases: TGTGCCAGCAGCGAGACAGGGGAGTTGGAAGGGGCCAACGTCCTGACTTTC. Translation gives CASSETGELEGANVLTF.

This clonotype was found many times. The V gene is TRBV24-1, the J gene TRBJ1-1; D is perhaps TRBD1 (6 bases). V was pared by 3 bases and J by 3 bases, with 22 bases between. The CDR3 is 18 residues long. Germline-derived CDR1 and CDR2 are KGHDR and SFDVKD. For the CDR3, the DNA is TGTGCCACCAGTGATACGTCCCGGCCCGCAGGGGATCACACTGAAGCTTTCTTT. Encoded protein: CATSDTSRPAGDHTEAFF.

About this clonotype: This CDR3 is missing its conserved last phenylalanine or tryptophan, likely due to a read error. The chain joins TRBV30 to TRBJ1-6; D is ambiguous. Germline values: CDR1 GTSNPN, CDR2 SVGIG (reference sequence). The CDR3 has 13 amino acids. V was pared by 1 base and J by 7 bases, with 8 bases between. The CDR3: CAWSAALNSPLHL. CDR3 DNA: TGTGCCTGGAGTGCTGCGCTAAATTCACCCCTCCACCTT.

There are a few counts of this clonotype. The CDR3 is CASSLMRRGQGGQPQYF. Here the CDR3 DNA reads TGTGCCAGCAGCTTAATGAGGAGGGGGCAGGGAGGTCAGCCCCAGTACTTC. The chain links TRBV7-8 to TRBJ2-5; D may be TRBD1 (7 bases). The CDR3 length is 17 residues. V lost 2 bases and J lost 9, with 25 bases in between. The V gene's germline CDR1 is SGHVS and CDR2 FQNEAQ. The full variable domain, its missing parts supplied by reference TRBV7-8 and TRBJ2-5, is GAGVSQSPRYKVAKRGQDVALRCDPISGHVSLFWYQQALGQGPEFLTYFQNEAQLDKSGLPSDRFFAERPEGSVSTLKIQRTQQEDSAVYLCASSLMRRGQGGQPQYFGPGTRLLVL.

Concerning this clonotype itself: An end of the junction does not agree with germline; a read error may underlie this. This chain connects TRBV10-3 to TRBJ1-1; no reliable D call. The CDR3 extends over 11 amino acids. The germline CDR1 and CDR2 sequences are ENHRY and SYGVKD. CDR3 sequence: CAISEGSEASF. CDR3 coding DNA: TGTGCCATCAGTGAAGGCTCGGAAGCTTCCTTT.

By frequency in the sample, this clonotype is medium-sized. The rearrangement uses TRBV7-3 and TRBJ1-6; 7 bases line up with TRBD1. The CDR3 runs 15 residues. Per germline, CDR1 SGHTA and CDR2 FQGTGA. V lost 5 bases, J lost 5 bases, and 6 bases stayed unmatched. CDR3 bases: TGTGCCAGCAGCAGCTCCGGGACAGATAATTCACCCCTCCACTTT. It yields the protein CASSSSGTDNSPLHF.